This TCR beta chain was sequenced during a study of OX40 agonist ivuxolimab in advanced cancers. Study summary: Mean age about 60 years, range 23 to 79; roughly 82% male.

General study points: CD4+ T cells averaged fewer expanded clones than CD8+ T cells. CD4+ and CD8+ blood T cells expanded clonally by week 6 at 0.1 to 3.0 mg/kg. Some of the lowest clonal expansion was seen in partial responders at 0.1-3.0 mg/kg.

TCRdb's copy holds only in-frame clones and misses some; the assay was immunoSEQ multiplex PCR. Among approximately 90,000 clones, approximately 89% were seen once, and the ten largest hold roughly 4%. Regarding this clone: The antigen is unknown.

Trimming left V 2 bases short and J 6 bases short, with 8 bases between. The CDR3 has 13 amino acids. The germline V gene has CDR1 SGHTA and CDR2 FQGTGA. This TCR was sampled from an adult with an advanced solid tumor such as melanoma, head and neck, liver or kidney cancer. The material was CD4+ or CD8+ T cells sorted from blood, obtained in a trial of the OX40 agonist ivuxolimab. J is TRBJ1-5 and V is TRBV7-3; D gene uncertain. The CDR3 region has the DNA TGTGCCAGCAGCTTATCGCGGGGTCAGCCCCAGCATTTT. Translation gives CASSLSRGQPQHF.